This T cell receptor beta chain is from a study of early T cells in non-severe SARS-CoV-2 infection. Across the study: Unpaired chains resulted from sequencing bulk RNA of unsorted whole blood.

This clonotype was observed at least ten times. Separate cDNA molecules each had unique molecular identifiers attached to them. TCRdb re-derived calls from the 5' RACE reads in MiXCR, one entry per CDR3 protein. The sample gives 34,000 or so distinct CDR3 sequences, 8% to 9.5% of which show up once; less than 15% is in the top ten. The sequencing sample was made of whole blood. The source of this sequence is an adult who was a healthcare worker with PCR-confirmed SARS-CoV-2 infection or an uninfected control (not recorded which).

Here the CDR3 reads CASSPRPGTRSSSETQYF. CDR3 DNA sequence: TGCGCCAGCAGCCCTCGTCCCGGGACTAGGTCGAGCTCGGAGACCCAGTACTTC. The chain links TRBV5-1 to TRBJ2-5; 8 bases are a match to TRBD2. CDR1 is SGHRS, CDR2 YFSETQ, per germline. The junction had 19 bases not matched to a gene; V was cut back by 4 bases and J by 5 bases. This CDR3 is 18 amino acids long.